What follows are 7 T cell receptor beta chains derived from one specimen sequenced in a study of shared clonotypes between healthy human individuals. Clones were sequenced by immunoSEQ multiplex PCR, and TCRdb holds only the in-frame ones, with some missing. This table has about 2.1 million clones, approximately 92% appearing once. Naivety among CD8 cells was defined by CD45RO negativity and positive CCR7 selection, thereby excluding terminally differentiated effector memory CD45RA+ cells. The source material was naive CD8+ T cells from PBMCs. The receptors were sampled from a young man in good health. Some clones in this sample may be carry-over from other donors' samples.

The chain couples TRBV5-6 to TRBJ2-1, with no clear D. Trimming pared 0 bases from V and 9 bases from J, leaving 19 bases between. This CDR3 comprises 16 residues. From germline, CDR1 is SGHDT and CDR2 YYEEEE. CDR3 nucleotides: TGTGCCAGCAGCTTGGGTCCGGAGACGATAATGATTGAGCAGTTCTTC. Residues: CASSLGPETIMIEQFF. Looking up the rest from reference TRBV5-6 and TRBJ2-1 gives the full variable domain: DAGVTQSPTHLIKTRGQQVTLRCSPKSGHDTVSWYQQALGQGPQFIFQYYEEEERQRGNFPDRFSGHQFPNYSSELNVNALLLGDSALYLCASSLGPETIMIEQFFGPGTRLTVL.

V and J are TRBV5-1 and TRBJ2-6; 8 bases fit TRBD1. CDR1 is SGHRS, CDR2 YFSETQ, per germline. The junction had 9 bases not matched to a gene; V was cut back by 5 bases and J by 2 bases. This CDR3 spans 17 amino acids. This CDR3 reads CASSPGQGDPGANVLTF. In DNA form, the CDR3 reads TGCGCCAGCAGTCCCGGACAGGGAGATCCTGGGGCCAACGTCCTGACTTTC.

About this clone: At one end, the junction sequence differs from germline, possibly due to a read error. The chain joins TRBV7-9 to TRBJ2-5, with D possibly being TRBD1 (6 bases). The CDR3 loop spans 18 amino acids. Looked up from germline, CDR1 is SEHNR and CDR2 is FQNEAQ (reference sequence). CDR3 residues: CASSLARLTGEPREAQYF. DNA of the CDR3: TGTGCCAGCAGCTTAGCTAGGCTGACAGGCGAACCAAGAGAGGCCCAGTACTTC.

V and J are TRBV10-2 and TRBJ2-5; D tentatively fits TRBD1 or TRBD2 (6 bases each). Germline V gives CDR1 WSHSY, CDR2 SAAADI. The CDR3 totals 12 residues. The ends were cut back, 7 bases at V and 5 bases at J, with 11 bases in the middle. CDR3 sequence reads: CASTRGEETQYF. CDR3 bases: TGCGCCAGCACAAGGGGGGAGGAGACCCAGTACTTC.

This clone was seen a single time. The rearrangement links TRBV19 to TRBJ1-5; the D gene is possibly TRBD1 (5 bases). CDR1 LNHDA and CDR2 SQIVND come from the germline V gene (reference sequence). Trimming took off 6 bases at V and 3 bases at J, with 21 bases between the two ends. The CDR3 has 17 amino acids. The CDR3 loop reads CASREDPDGDFNQPQHF. CDR3 DNA: TGTGCCAGTAGGGAAGACCCGGACGGGGACTTCAATCAGCCCCAGCATTTT.

This clone was observed once. This sequence joins TRBV21-1 and TRBJ2-1; whether TRBD2, the table's D call, matches the DNA was not checked. TRBV21-1 is annotated as a pseudogene. This CDR3 comprises 17 residues. The CDR3 DNA reads TGTGCCAGCAGCCCCACCCTTAGCGGGTGCTCCTACAATGAGCAGTTCTTC. It is translated as CASSPTLSGCSYNEQFF.

The chain couples TRBV29-1 to TRBJ2-7, with D possibly TRBD1 on 5 matching bases. Germline V gives CDR1 SQVTM, CDR2 ANQGSEA. The V and J ends lost 0 bases and 7 bases respectively, with 16 bases between them. This CDR3 spans 14 amino acids. As DNA, the CDR3 is TGCAGCGTTGAAGATAGGGGCACCGACGGGGAGCAGTACTTC. Translated, it gives CSVEDRGTDGEQYF.